These T cell receptor beta chains were read from a single sample in a study of blood T cell repertoires in COVID-19. The repertoire was sequenced with immunoSEQ multiplex PCR; TCRdb's copy has only in-frame clones and lacks some. In the table there are about 63,000 clones, around 80% of which are singletons. The material sequenced was peripheral blood. These receptors were collected from a human donor in a cohort sampled during active COVID-19. Both conserved end residues are part of each CDR3. Fields, in order: CDR3 DNA, CDR3 protein, clone size, V gene, J gene, D gene. The D gene is left open where the match is weak. Some rows have no size entry. The others give once, few or many, or a class for an expanded clone.

TGTGCCAGAAGCACCCGGGGACAGGGTAACGAGCAGTACTTC	CARSTRGQGNEQYF	.	TRBV5-3	TRBJ2-7	TRBD1
TGTGCCAGTAGAACCGGGACACTTATCACCGGGGAGCTGTTTTTT	CASRTGTLITGELFF	.	TRBV19	TRBJ2-2	.
TGTGCCAGCAGTTTATCTAACAGCAATGAGCAGTTCTTC	CASSLSNSNEQFF	.	TRBV27	TRBJ2-1	.
TGTGCCAGCAGTTCGAGCTCCTACAATGAGCAGTTCTTC	CASSSSSYNEQFF	.	TRBV27	TRBJ2-1	.
TGTGCCAGCAGCCGACCCGGACAGGGATTCGAGCAGTACTTC	CASSRPGQGFEQYF	once	TRBV4-2	TRBJ2-7	TRBD1
TGTGCCAGCAGTCGCAGCGTCCAAGCCTCCGGTGGATACGAGCAGTACTTC	CASSRSVQASGGYEQYF	few	TRBV7-2	TRBJ2-7	.
TGTGCCAGCAGCTCGACTAGCGTAAACTACGAGCAGTACTTC	CASSSTSVNYEQYF	.	TRBV7-8	TRBJ2-7	TRBD2
TGTGCCTGGAGTAAGGACAAATCCCGTCAGCCCCAGCATTTT	CAWSKDKSRQPQHF	.	TRBV30	TRBJ1-5	.
TGCGCCAGCAGCTTGACAGGGGGACCTGAAGCTTTCTTT	CASSLTGGPEAFF	.	TRBV5-1	TRBJ1-1	TRBD1
TGCGCCAGCAGCCAACCACAGGGACCAGAAGCTTTCTTT	CASSQPQGPEAFF	.	TRBV4-1	TRBJ1-1	.